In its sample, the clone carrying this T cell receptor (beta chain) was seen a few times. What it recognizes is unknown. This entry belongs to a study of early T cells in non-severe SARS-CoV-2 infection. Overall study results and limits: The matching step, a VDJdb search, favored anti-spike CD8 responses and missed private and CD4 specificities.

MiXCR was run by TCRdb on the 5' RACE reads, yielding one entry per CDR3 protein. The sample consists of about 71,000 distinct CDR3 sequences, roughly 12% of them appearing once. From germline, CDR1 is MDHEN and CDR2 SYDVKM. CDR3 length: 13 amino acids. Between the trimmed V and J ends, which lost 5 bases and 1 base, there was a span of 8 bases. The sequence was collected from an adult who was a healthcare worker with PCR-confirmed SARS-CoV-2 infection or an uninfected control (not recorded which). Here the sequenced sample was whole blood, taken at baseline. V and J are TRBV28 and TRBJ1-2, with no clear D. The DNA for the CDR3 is TGTGCCAGCAGTCCAGGTGTTAACTATGGCTACACCTTC. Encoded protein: CASSPGVNYGYTF.